The clone carrying this T cell receptor beta chain appeared a few times. As yet, its antigen is unknown. A read error may account for a junction end that differs from germline. Each library started from around 14 ng of total RNA using the QIAseq Immune Repertoire TCR panel. TCRdb ran MiXCR on the reads and lists one entry per CDR3 protein. The sample consists of over 1,100 distinct CDR3 sequences, 7.5% to 9% of them appearing once. Live CD3+CD8+TCRalphabeta+ cells were sorted into four subsets by PD-1 and/or TIGIT. The sample comes from a study of circulating CD8 cells and anti-PD-1 response in melanoma. About the study: Patients received intravenous nivolumab, 3 mg/kg, every 2 weeks. Anti-PD-1 was first-line therapy for about 50% of the 13 patients. Study results and caveats: Published repertoire comparisons used only baseline and M1 samples from a small cohort with few responders.

Per the germline V gene, CDR1 is SQVTM and CDR2 is ANQGSEA. This CDR3 has 14 residues. The sample was CD8+ T cells from PBMCs, taken at baseline or after one month of anti-PD-1 therapy (not recorded which). The chain employs TRBV29-1 and TRBJ2-7; possibly TRBD2 for D (6 bases). The clonotype was recovered from a human donor with melanoma. CDR3 coding DNA: TGCGGCGTTGCCATGGACCCGGAGGGGCACGAGCAGTACTTC. It encodes CGVAMDPEGHEQYF.